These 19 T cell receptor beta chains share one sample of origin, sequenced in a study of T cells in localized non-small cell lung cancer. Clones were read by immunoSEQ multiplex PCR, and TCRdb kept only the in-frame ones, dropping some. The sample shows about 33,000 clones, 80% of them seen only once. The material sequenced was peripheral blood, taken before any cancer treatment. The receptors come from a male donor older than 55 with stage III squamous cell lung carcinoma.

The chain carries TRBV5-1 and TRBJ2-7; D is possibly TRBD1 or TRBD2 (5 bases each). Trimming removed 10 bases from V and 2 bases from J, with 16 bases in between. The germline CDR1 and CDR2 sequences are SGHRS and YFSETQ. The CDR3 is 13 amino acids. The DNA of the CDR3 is TGCGCCTCAATGGGGGACGGGACCTACGAGCAGTACTTC. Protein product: CASMGDGTYEQYF.

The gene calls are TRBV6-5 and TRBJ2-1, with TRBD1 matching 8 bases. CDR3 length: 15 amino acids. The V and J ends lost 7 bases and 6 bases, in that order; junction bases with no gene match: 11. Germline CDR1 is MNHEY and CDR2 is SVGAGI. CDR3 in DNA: TGTGCCAGCACAACTAAACCCGGACAGGGCAATGAGCAGTTCTTC. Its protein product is CASTTKPGQGNEQFF.

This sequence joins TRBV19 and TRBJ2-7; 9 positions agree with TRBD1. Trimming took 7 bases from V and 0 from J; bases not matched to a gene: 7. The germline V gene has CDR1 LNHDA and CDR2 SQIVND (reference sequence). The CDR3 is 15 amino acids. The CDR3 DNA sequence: TGTGCCAGTACCCCGGGGGACAGGGACTCCTACGAGCAGTACTTC. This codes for CASTPGDRDSYEQYF. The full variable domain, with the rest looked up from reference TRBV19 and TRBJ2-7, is DGGITQSPKYLFRKEGQNVTLSCEQNLNHDAMYWYRQDPGQGLRLIYYSQIVNDFQKGDIAEGYSVSREKKESFPLTVTSAQKNPTAFYLCASTPGDRDSYEQYFGPGTRLTVT.

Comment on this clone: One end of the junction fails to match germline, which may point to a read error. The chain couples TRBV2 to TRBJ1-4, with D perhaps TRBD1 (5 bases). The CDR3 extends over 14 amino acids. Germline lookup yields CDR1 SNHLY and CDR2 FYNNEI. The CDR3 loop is CASIWGGGDDKLFF. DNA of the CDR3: TGTGCCAGCATCTGGGGGGGAGGTGATGATAAACTGTTTTTT.

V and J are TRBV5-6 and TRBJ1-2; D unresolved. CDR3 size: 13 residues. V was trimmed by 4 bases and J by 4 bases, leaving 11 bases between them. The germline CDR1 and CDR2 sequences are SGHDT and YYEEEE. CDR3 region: CASSPSGVYGYTF. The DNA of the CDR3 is TGTGCCAGCAGCCCTAGCGGGGTCTATGGCTACACCTTC.

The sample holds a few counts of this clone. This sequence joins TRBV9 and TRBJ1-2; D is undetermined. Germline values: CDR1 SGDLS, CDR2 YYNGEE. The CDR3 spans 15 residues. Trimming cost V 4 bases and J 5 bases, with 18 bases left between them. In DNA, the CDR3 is TGTGCCAGCAGCCCGCAGGACGGTTTCGGATATGGCTACACCTTC. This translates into CASSPQDGFGYGYTF.

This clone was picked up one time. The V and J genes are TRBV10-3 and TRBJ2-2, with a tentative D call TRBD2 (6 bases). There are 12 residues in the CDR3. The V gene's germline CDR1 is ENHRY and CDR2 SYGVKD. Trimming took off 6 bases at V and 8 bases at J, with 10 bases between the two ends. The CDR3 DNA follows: TGTGCCATCAGCGGGGGTCGAGGGGAGCTGTTTTTT. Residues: CAISGGRGELFF.

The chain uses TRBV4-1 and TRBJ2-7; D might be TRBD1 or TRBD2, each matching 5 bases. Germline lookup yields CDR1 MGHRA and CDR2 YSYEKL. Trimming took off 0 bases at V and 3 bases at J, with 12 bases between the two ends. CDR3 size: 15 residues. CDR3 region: CASSQDLRGSYEQYF. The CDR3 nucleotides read TGCGCCAGCAGCCAAGATCTGAGGGGAAGCTACGAGCAGTACTTC.

As DNA, the CDR3 is TGTGCCAGCAGCTTGACAGGGGGCAATCAGCCCCAGCATTTT. Translating gives CASSLTGGNQPQHF. This chain connects TRBV7-2 to TRBJ1-5, with 8 nucleotides matching TRBD1. Germline trimming cut 3 bases from V and 2 bases from J; bases unmatched to any gene: 0. CDR3 length equals 14 residues. The germline V gene encodes CDR1 SGHTA and CDR2 FQGNSA.

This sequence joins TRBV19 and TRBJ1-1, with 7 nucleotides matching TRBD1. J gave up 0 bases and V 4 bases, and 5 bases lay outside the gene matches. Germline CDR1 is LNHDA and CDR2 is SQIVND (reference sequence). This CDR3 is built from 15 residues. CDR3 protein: CASSTGTVMNTEAFF. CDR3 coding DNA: TGTGCCAGTAGTACGGGGACAGTGATGAACACTGAAGCTTTCTTT. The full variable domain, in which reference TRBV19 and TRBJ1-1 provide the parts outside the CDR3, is DGGITQSPKYLFRKEGQNVTLSCEQNLNHDAMYWYRQDPGQGLRLIYYSQIVNDFQKGDIAEGYSVSREKKESFPLTVTSAQKNPTAFYLCASSTGTVMNTEAFFGQGTRLTVV.

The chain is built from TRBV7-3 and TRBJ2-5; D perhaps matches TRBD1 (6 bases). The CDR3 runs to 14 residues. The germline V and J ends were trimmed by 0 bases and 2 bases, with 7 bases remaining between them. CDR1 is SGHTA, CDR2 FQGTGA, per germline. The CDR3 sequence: CASSLTGGQETQYF. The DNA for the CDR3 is TGTGCCAGCAGCTTAACAGGGGGTCAAGAGACCCAGTACTTC.

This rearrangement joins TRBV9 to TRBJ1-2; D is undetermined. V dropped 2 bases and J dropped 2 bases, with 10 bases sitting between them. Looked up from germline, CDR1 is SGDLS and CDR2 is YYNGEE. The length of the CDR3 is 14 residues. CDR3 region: CASSVGSSNYGYTF. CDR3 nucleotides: TGTGCCAGCAGCGTGGGGTCATCAAACTATGGCTACACCTTC.

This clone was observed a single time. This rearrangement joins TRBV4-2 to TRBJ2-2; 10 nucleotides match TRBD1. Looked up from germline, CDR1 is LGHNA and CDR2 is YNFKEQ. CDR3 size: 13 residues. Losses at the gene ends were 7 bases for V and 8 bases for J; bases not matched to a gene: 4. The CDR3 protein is CASTRDRGGELFF. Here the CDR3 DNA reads TGTGCCAGCACCCGGGACAGGGGAGGGGAGCTGTTTTTT.

CDR3 nucleotides: TGTGCCAGCAGTGGACGTGGGGGCCCGGGGAAGTTCTACAATGAGCAGTTCTTC. This translates into CASSGRGGPGKFYNEQFF. The chain uses TRBV27 and TRBJ2-1, with D tentatively TRBD1 (6 bases). Germline values: CDR1 MNHEY, CDR2 SMNVEV (reference sequence). Deletions cut 5 bases from V and 3 bases from J, with 23 bases between. The CDR3 has 18 amino acids.

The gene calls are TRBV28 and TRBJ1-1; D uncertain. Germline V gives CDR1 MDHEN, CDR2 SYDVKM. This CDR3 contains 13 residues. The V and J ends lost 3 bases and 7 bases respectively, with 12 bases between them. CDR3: CASSFQGNLEAFF. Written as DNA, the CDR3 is TGTGCCAGCAGTTTCCAAGGGAATCTTGAAGCTTTCTTT.

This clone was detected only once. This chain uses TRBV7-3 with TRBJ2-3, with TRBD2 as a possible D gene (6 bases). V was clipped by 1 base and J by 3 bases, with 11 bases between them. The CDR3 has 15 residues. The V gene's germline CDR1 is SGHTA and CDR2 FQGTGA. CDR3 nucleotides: TGTGCCAGCAGCTTAAGCCCGGGGACTACAGATACGCAGTATTTT. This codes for CASSLSPGTTDTQYF.

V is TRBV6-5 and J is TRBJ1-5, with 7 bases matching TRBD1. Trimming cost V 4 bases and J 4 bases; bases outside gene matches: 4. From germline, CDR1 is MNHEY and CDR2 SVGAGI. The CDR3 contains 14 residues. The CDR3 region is CASSLGQANQPQHF. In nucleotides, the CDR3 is TGTGCCAGCAGTTTAGGACAGGCAAATCAGCCCCAGCATTTT.

CDR3 bases: TGTGCCAGCAGCTCACGAGGCCGACAGGGGTGGACTGAAGCTTTCTTT. Translation: CASSSRGRQGWTEAFF. J is TRBJ1-1 and V is TRBV7-9, with 8 bases lining up with TRBD1. With V trimmed by 4 bases and J by 5 bases, 12 bases remained unmatched. The CDR3 extends over 16 amino acids. The germline CDR1 and CDR2 sequences are SEHNR and FQNEAQ (reference sequence).

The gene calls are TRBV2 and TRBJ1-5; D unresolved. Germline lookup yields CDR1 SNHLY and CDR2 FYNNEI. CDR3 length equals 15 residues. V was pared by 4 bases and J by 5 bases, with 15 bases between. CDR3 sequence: CASSVRQPQDQPQHF. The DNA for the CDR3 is TGTGCCAGCAGTGTCCGTCAGCCCCAGGATCAGCCCCAGCATTTT. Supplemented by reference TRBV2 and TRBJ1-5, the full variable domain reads EPEVTQTPSHQVTQMGQEVILRCVPISNHLYFYWYRQILGQKVEFLVSFYNNEISEKSEIFDDQFSVERPDGSNFTLKIRSTKLEDSAMYFCASSVRQPQDQPQHFGDGTRLSIL.